The 27 T cell receptor beta chains in this list originate from one sample, sequenced in a study of regulatory T cells. Primers: 52 TRBV forward and 13 TRBJ reverse. The protocol was immunoSEQ multiplex PCR, while the TCRdb copy is restricted to in-frame clones and leaves out a portion. The sample lists 20,000 to 25,000 clones; 93% were seen once. Input material: CD8+ T cells sorted from blood. Receptor source: a child aged 2 to 10 with CD3G deficiency.

The chain links TRBV13 to TRBJ2-1; D may correspond to TRBD1 or TRBD2 (6 bases each). Trimming cost V 0 bases and J 7 bases, with 10 bases left between them. CDR3 size: 14 residues. Germline CDR1 and CDR2: PRHDT and FYEKMQ (reference sequence). In DNA, the CDR3 is TGTGCCAGCAGCTTAGGCCGAGGGGGGAATGAGCAGTTCTTC. Encoded protein: CASSLGRGGNEQFF.

The rearrangement joins TRBV10-2 to TRBJ2-5, with 9 bases matching TRBD2. Judging by the DNA end, TRBJ2-7 fits better; the J call may be wrong. This CDR3 is built from 14 residues. The germline gives CDR1 WSHSY, CDR2 SAAADI. The CDR3 reads CASSEAGGPHEQYF. For the CDR3, the DNA is TGCGCCAGCAGTGAGGCGGGAGGGCCCCACGAGCAGTACTTC.

V gene TRBV27 combines with J gene TRBJ2-6; D possibly corresponds to TRBD1 (5 bases). The CDR3 is 14 amino acids. The V gene lost 6 bases and the J gene lost 4 bases, with 10 bases spanning the gap. Germline V CDR1 and CDR2: MNHEY, SMNVEV (reference sequence). The DNA for the CDR3 is TGTGCCAGCAGAGGGGCAGGAGGGGCCAACGTCCTGACTTTC. Encoded protein: CASRGAGGANVLTF. Based on the CDR3 plus reference TRBV27 and TRBJ2-6, the full variable domain is EAQVTQNPRYLITVTGKKLTVTCSQNMNHEYMSWYRQDPGLGLRQIYYSMNVEVTDKGDVPEGYKVSRKEKRNFPLILESPSPNQTSLYFCASRGAGGANVLTFGAGSRLTVL.

This rearrangement joins TRBV13 to TRBJ2-1; D remains unclear. The germline CDR1 and CDR2 sequences are PRHDT and FYEKMQ (reference sequence). CDR3 size: 16 residues. Trimming left V 4 bases short and J 0 bases short, with 13 bases between. The CDR3 bases are TGTGCCAGCAGCTCCCCGGCGGATAGCTCCTACAATGAGCAGTTCTTC. Its translation: CASSSPADSSYNEQFF.

The chain is built from TRBV6-1 and TRBJ1-1; no clear D. The CDR3 has 11 residues. Deletions cut 4 bases from V and 2 bases from J, with 2 bases between. CDR1 is MNHNS and CDR2 is SASEGT in the germline V gene. CDR3 DNA: TGTGCCAGCAGTGGAAACACTGAAGCTTTCTTT. Its protein product is CASSGNTEAFF.

The genes are TRBV28 and TRBJ2-1; 7 bases are shared with TRBD2. Trimming cost V 3 bases and J 12 bases; bases outside gene matches: 8. Germline V CDR1 and CDR2: MDHEN, SYDVKM. CDR3 length equals 13 residues. CDR3 sequence (DNA): TGTGCCAGCAGTTTGGCGGGAGAGGGTGTGCAGTTCTTC. It translates to CASSLAGEGVQFF.

The CDR3 region is CASSLYPGPTYGYTF. CDR3 DNA: TGTGCCAGCAGTTTATACCCGGGACCCACCTATGGCTACACCTTC. The J gene is TRBJ1-2, the V gene TRBV28, with D possibly being TRBD1 (5 bases). Germline assignment: CDR1 MDHEN and CDR2 SYDVKM. V lost 1 base and J lost 4, with 13 bases in between. CDR3 size: 15 residues.

The gene calls are TRBV28 and TRBJ2-3, with D maybe TRBD2 (6 bases). The V gene lost 6 bases and the J gene lost 0 bases, with 16 bases spanning the gap. This CDR3 comprises 16 residues. CDR1 and CDR2 from the germline V gene are MDHEN and SYDVKM. The chain's CDR3 is CASSARGSGSTDTQYF. In DNA form, the CDR3 reads TGTGCCAGCAGCGCCCGCGGTAGCGGTAGCACAGATACGCAGTATTTT.

The chain joins TRBV6-1 to TRBJ1-1; TRBD1 matches 7 bases. The CDR3 spans 15 residues. Looked up from germline, CDR1 is MNHNS and CDR2 is SASEGT. Trimming at V came to 3 bases and at J to 4 bases, leaving 8 bases not matched to a gene. CDR3 region: CASSDRIGGITEAFF. CDR3 DNA: TGTGCCAGCAGTGATAGAATAGGGGGCATCACTGAAGCTTTCTTT.

The chain employs TRBV7-9 and TRBJ2-1; 10 positions agree with TRBD1. From germline, CDR1 is SEHNR and CDR2 FQNEAQ (reference sequence). CDR3 length: 15 amino acids. The J segment lost 7 bases and the V segment lost 1 base, leaving 4 bases of the junction unmatched. The CDR3 is CASSLGWTGGNEQFF. In DNA form, the CDR3 reads TGTGCCAGCAGCTTAGGGTGGACAGGGGGGAATGAGCAGTTCTTC.

The chain is built from TRBV11-2 and TRBJ2-7, with TRBD2 matching over 7 bases. The length of the CDR3 is 17 residues. The V segment lost 2 bases and the J segment 7 bases; nucleotides outside the gene matches: 17. Germline CDR1 SGHAT, CDR2 FQNNGV. The CDR3: CASSLSLGGREFSEQYF. For the CDR3, the DNA is TGTGCCAGCAGCTTAAGTTTAGGAGGGCGGGAGTTTTCAGAGCAGTACTTC.

V and J are TRBV6-1 and TRBJ2-7; 7 positions agree with TRBD1. V shed 3 bases, J shed 3 bases, and the junction held 5 bases outside the gene matches. Germline V CDR1 and CDR2: MNHNS, SASEGT. This CDR3 comprises 14 residues. The DNA for the CDR3 is TGTGCCAGCAGTGACATACGGGACAGCTACGAGCAGTACTTC. Protein product: CASSDIRDSYEQYF.

The V gene is TRBV28, the J gene TRBJ2-7; TRBD1 matches 7 bases. The germline CDR1 and CDR2 sequences are MDHEN and SYDVKM. The CDR3 is 17 amino acids. V was pared by 5 bases and J by 2 bases, with 15 bases of the junction left unmatched. Here the CDR3 reads CASSPDPGGDTTYEQYF. The CDR3 nucleotides are TGTGCCAGCAGTCCAGACCCAGGGGGAGATACCACCTACGAGCAGTACTTC.

The chain links TRBV6-1 to TRBJ2-7; D unresolved. Germline values: CDR1 MNHNS, CDR2 SASEGT. The CDR3 has 14 residues. Trimming left V 0 bases short and J 0 bases short, with 6 bases between. CDR3 loop: CASSEAGSSYEQYF. As DNA, the CDR3 is TGTGCCAGCAGTGAAGCAGGCAGCTCCTACGAGCAGTACTTC.

V gene TRBV30 combines with J gene TRBJ1-1; D uncertain. Germline CDR1 GTSNPN, CDR2 SVGIG (reference sequence). Trimming cost V 1 base and J 2 bases, with 8 bases left between them. The CDR3 consists of 13 residues. The CDR3 DNA reads as TGTGCCTGGAGTGCAACGGGAAACACTGAAGCTTTCTTT. Translation gives CAWSATGNTEAFF. Full variable domain (outside the CDR3, taken from reference TRBV30 and TRBJ1-1): SQTIHQWPATLVQPVGSPLSLECTVEGTSNPNLYWYRQAAGRGLQLLFYSVGIGQISSEVPQNLSASRPQDRQFILSSKKLLLSDSGFYLCAWSATGNTEAFFGQGTRLTVV.

The chain links TRBV28 to TRBJ2-7; 15 bases are shared with TRBD2. In germline, CDR1 is MDHEN, CDR2 SYDVKM. Trimming at V came to 5 bases and at J to 3 bases, leaving 11 bases not matched to a gene. The CDR3 extends over 18 amino acids. CDR3 sequence (DNA): TGTGCCAGCAGTCCCCCCGGACTAGCGGGAGGGCATGTCTACGAGCAGTACTTC. Translated, it gives CASSPPGLAGGHVYEQYF.

V and J are TRBV6-1 and TRBJ2-7, with D maybe TRBD2 (6 bases). The V gene's germline CDR1 is MNHNS and CDR2 SASEGT. The germline V and J ends were trimmed by 5 bases and 3 bases, with 14 bases remaining between them. The CDR3 runs to 14 residues. The CDR3 DNA follows: TGTGCCAGCAGTTCCGGGACTGAGGTCTACGAGCAGTACTTC. Its protein product is CASSSGTEVYEQYF.

The chain uses TRBV6-1 and TRBJ2-1; 11 positions match TRBD2. Germline CDR1 MNHNS, CDR2 SASEGT. The CDR3 extends over 15 amino acids. With 5 bases clipped from V and 4 bases from J, the junction kept 4 bases outside the gene matches. The CDR3 sequence: CASSTLAGDYNEQFF. The DNA for the CDR3 is TGTGCCAGCAGTACACTAGCGGGAGATTACAATGAGCAGTTCTTC.

This clone has a single count. This chain connects TRBV28 to TRBJ2-7; no definite D call. V gave up 3 bases and J gave up 5 bases, with 14 bases separating them. Germline-derived CDR1 and CDR2 are MDHEN and SYDVKM. This CDR3 spans 14 amino acids. The CDR3 protein is CASSFLSYGDEQYF. In DNA form, the CDR3 reads TGTGCCAGCAGTTTCCTGTCTTATGGCGACGAGCAGTACTTC.

The rearrangement links TRBV7-8 to TRBJ2-7; perhaps D is TRBD1 or TRBD2 (5 bases each). Germline values: CDR1 SGHVS, CDR2 FQNEAQ. The CDR3 totals 15 residues. V was clipped by 7 bases and J by 3 bases, with 19 bases between them. CDR3 sequence (DNA): TGTGCCAGCACCCCGGACATGGGGGTTGTCTACGAGCAGTACTTC. Protein: CASTPDMGVVYEQYF.

The rearrangement uses TRBV9 and TRBJ1-1, with D maybe TRBD1 (6 bases). This CDR3 is 13 amino acids long. V dropped 3 bases and J dropped 0 bases, with 6 bases sitting between them. Germline V lookup: CDR1 SGDLS, CDR2 YYNGEE. The CDR3 region is CASSEGVNTEAFF. CDR3 bases: TGTGCCAGCAGCGAGGGGGTGAACACTGAAGCTTTCTTT. Filled out from reference TRBV9 and TRBJ1-1, the complete variable domain reads DSGVTQTPKHLITATGQRVTLRCSPRSGDLSVYWYQQSLDQGLQFLIQYYNGEERAKGNILERFSAQQFPDLHSELNLSSLELGDSALYFCASSEGVNTEAFFGQGTRLTVV.

The chain has TRBV6-1 and TRBJ2-3, with 8 bases lining up with TRBD1. Germline V CDR1 and CDR2: MNHNS, SASEGT. The CDR3 is made up of 15 amino acids. With V trimmed by 6 bases and J by 2 bases, 7 bases remained unmatched. The CDR3 sequence: CASSSDRGATDTQYF. CDR3 nucleotides: TGTGCCAGCAGCTCCGACAGGGGTGCCACAGATACGCAGTATTTT.

This clone appeared a single time. This chain joins TRBV28 and TRBJ2-1; D gene uncertain. V lost 4 bases and J lost 1, with 17 bases in between. CDR1 and CDR2 (germline): MDHEN, SYDVKM. CDR3 length equals 17 residues. CDR3 DNA sequence: TGTGCCAGCAGTTCACAGCTGGGGATGAGATCCTACAATGAGCAGTTCTTC. This encodes CASSSQLGMRSYNEQFF.

J is TRBJ1-2 and V is TRBV28; the D gene is possibly TRBD1 (6 bases). Trimming left V 5 bases short and J 4 bases short, with 8 bases between. Germline values: CDR1 MDHEN, CDR2 SYDVKM. The CDR3 loop spans 12 amino acids. CDR3 bases: TGTGCCAGCAGTGAGGACAGCTATGGCTACACCTTC. This translates into CASSEDSYGYTF.

This chain connects TRBV7-9 to TRBJ2-1; D ambiguous. The CDR3 runs 12 residues. V shed 3 bases and J shed 6 bases, with 6 bases lying between them. CDR1 SEHNR and CDR2 FQNEAQ come from the germline V gene (reference sequence). The CDR3 sequence is CASSFGLNEQFF. CDR3 in DNA: TGTGCCAGCAGCTTCGGGCTCAATGAGCAGTTCTTC.

V and J are TRBV6-6 and TRBJ1-2; TRBD1 is a possible D gene (6 bases). The germline V and J ends were trimmed by 6 bases and 3 bases, with 11 bases remaining between them. The CDR3 is 13 residues long. Per germline, CDR1 MNHNY and CDR2 SVGAGI (reference sequence). The CDR3 nucleotides are TGTGCCAGCAGGGAACAGGGTCACTATGGCTACACCTTC. Residues: CASREQGHYGYTF.

The chain is built from TRBV28 and TRBJ1-2, with 8 positions matching TRBD1. In germline, CDR1 is MDHEN, CDR2 SYDVKM. The CDR3 is 15 amino acids. V gave up 4 bases and J gave up 2 bases; unmatched junction bases: 6. Here the CDR3 reads CASSSLGQANYGYTF. The CDR3 DNA is TGTGCCAGCAGTTCCCTGGGACAGGCGAACTATGGCTACACCTTC.